This T cell receptor (beta chain) emerged from a study of cytomegalovirus exposure and HLA in healthy donors. Study results and limitations: Later work associated 17,000 or so TCR beta sequences with HLA alleles at 0.05 false discovery rate.

Concerning this clone itself: Its antigen is unknown.

The V and J ends lost 2 bases and 6 bases, in that order; junction bases with no gene match: 11. There are 16 residues in the CDR3. The germline gives CDR1 SGHAT, CDR2 FQNNGV. The PCR made use of 60 Vbeta and 13 Jbeta primers. Clones were read by immunoSEQ multiplex PCR, and TCRdb kept only the in-frame ones, dropping some. The repertoire holds approximately 190,000 clones, with 80% to 90% as singletons. The receptor was isolated from a man between 25 and 39 years old in good health and CMV-seronegative. The sequenced sample was PBMCs. This chain links TRBV11-2 with TRBJ2-3; 7 nucleotides agree with TRBD2. CDR3: CASSLTGGGGSDTQYF. CDR3 sequence (DNA): TGTGCCAGCAGCTTAACGGGGGGTGGGGGTAGCGATACGCAGTATTTT.